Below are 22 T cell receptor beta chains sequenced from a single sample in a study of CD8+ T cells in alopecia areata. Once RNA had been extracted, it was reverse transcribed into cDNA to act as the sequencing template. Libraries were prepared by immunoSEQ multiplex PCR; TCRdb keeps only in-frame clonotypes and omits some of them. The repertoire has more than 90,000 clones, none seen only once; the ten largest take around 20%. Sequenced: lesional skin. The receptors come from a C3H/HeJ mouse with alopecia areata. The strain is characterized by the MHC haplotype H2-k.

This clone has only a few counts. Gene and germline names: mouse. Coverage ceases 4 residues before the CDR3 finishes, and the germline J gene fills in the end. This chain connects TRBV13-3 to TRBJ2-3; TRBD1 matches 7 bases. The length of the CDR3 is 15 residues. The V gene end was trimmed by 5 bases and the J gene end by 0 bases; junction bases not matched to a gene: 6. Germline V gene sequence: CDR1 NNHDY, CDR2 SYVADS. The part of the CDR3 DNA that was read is TGTGCCAGCAGGGGGACAGATTCTAGTGCAGAA. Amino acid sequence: CASRGTDSSAE. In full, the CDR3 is CASRGTDSSAETLYF.

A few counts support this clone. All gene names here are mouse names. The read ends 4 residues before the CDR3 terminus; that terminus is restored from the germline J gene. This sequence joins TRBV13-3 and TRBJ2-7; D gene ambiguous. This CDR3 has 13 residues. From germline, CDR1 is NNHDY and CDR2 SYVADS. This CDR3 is CASSPGRRYEQYF. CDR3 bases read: TGTGCCAGCAGTCCCGGCAGGCGTTAT.

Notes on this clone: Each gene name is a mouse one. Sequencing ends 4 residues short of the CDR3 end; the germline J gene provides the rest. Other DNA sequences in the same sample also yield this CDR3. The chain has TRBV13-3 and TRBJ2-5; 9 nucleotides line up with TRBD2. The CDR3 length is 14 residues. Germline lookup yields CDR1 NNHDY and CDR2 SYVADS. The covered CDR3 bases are TGTGCCAGCAGTCTTGACTGGGGGAGAGAC. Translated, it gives CASSLDWGRD. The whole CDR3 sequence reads CASSLDWGRDTQYF.

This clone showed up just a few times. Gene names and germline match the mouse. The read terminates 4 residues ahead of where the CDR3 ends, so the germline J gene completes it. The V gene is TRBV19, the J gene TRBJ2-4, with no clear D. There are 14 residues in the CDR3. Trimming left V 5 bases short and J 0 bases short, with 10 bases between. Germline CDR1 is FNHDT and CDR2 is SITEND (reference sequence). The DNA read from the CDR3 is TGTGCCAGCAGCCCCACAGCTAGTCAAAAC. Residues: CASSPTASQN. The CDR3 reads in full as CASSPTASQNTLYF. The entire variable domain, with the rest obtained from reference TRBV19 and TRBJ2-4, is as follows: GGIITQTPKFLIGQEGQKLTLKCQQNFNHDTMYWYRQDSGKGLRLIYYSITENDLQKGDLSEGYDASREKKSSFSLTVTSAQKNEMAVFLCASSPTASQNTLYFGAGTRLSVL.

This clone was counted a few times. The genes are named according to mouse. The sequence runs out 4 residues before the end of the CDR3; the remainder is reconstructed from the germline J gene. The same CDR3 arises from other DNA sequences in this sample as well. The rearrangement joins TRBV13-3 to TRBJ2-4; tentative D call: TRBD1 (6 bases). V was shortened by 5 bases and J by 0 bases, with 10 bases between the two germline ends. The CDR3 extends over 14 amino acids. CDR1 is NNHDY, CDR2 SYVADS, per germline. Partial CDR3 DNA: TGTGCCAGCAGCGTGACAGGTAGTCAAAAC. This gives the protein CASSVTGSQN. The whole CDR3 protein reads CASSVTGSQNTLYF.

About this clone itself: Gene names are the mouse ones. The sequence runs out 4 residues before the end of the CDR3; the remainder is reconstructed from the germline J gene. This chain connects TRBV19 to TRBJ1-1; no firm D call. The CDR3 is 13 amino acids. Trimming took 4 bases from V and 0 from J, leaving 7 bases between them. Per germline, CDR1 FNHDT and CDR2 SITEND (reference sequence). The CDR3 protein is CASSYQSNTEVFF. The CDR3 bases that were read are TGTGCCAGCAGTTATCAGTCAAACACA.

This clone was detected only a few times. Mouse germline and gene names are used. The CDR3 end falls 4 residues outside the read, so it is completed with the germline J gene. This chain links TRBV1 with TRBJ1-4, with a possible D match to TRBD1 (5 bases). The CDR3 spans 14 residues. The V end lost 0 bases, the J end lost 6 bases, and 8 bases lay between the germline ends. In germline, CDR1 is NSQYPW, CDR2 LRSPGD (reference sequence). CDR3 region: CTCSAEGGDERLFF. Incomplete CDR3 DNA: TGCACCTGCAGTGCAGAAGGAGGGGACGAA. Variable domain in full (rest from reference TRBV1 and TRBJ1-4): VTLLEQNPRWRLVPRGQAVNLRCILKNSQYPWMSWYQQDLQKQLQWLFTLRSPGDKEVKSLPGADYLATRVTDTELRLQVANMSQGRTLYCTCSAEGGDERLFFGHGTKLSVL.

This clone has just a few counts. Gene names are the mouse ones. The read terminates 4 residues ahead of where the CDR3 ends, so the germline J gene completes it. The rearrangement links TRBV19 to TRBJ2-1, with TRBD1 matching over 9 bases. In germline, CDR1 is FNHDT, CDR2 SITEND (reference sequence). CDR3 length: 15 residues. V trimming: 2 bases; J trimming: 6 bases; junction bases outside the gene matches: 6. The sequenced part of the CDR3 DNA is TGTGCCAGCAGTATTGAGGGACAGGGTTTTGCT. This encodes CASSIEGQGFA. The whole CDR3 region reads CASSIEGQGFAEQFF.

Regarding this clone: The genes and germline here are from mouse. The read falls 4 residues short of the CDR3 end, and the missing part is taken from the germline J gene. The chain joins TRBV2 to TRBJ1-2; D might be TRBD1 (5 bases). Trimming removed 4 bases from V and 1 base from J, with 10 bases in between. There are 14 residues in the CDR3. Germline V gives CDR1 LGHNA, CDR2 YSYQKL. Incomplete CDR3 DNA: TGTGCCAGCAGCCCTCCCGACAGAAACTCC. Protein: CASSPPDRNS. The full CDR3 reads CASSPPDRNSDYTF.

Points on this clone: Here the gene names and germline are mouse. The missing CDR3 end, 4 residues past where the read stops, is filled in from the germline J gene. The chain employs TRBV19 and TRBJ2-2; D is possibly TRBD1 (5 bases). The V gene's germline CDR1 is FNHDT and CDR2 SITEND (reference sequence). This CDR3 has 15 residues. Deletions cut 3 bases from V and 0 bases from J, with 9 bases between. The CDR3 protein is CASSTRQTNTGQLYF. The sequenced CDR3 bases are TGTGCCAGCAGTACTCGACAGACAAACACCGGG.

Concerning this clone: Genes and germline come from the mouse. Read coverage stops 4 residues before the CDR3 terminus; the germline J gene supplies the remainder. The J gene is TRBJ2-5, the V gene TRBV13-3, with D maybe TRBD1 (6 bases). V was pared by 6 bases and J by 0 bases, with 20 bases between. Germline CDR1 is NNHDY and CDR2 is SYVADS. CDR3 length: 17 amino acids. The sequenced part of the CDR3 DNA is TGTGCCAGCACCTCAGGGGACCTGGGTTTTAACCAAGAC. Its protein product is CASTSGDLGFNQD. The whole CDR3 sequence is CASTSGDLGFNQDTQYF.

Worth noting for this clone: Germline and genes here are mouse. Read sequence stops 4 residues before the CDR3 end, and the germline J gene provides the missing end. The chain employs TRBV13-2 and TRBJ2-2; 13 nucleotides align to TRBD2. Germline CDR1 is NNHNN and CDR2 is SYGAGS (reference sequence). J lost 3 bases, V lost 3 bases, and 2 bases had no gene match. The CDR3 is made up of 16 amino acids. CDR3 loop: CASGGGLGGHTGQLYF. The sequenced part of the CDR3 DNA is TGTGCCAGCGGTGGCGGACTGGGGGGGCACACCGGG.

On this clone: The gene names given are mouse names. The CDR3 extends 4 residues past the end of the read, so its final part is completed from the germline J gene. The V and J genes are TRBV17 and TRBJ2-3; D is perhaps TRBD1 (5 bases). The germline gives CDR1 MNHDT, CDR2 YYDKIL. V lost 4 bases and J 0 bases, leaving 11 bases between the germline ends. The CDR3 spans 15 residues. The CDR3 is CASSTRVSSAETLYF. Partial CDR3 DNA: TGTGCTAGCAGTACCAGGGTCTCTAGTGCAGAA.

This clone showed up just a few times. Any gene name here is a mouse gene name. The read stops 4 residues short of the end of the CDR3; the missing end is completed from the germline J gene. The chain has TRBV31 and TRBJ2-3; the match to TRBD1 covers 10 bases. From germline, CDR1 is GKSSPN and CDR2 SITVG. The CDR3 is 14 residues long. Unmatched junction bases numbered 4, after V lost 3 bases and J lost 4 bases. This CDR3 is CAWSPGQGSETLYF. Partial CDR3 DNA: TGTGCCTGGAGCCCGGGACAGGGGTCAGAA.

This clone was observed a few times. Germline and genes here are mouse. CDR3 bases read: TGCACCTGCAGTGCAGATCGGACTGGAGTGGAT. It translates to CTCSADRTGVD. The whole CDR3 protein reads CTCSADRTGVDEQYF. The chain combines TRBV1 with TRBJ2-7, with 7 positions matching TRBD2. The CDR3 is cut off 4 residues early in the read; its end comes from the germline J gene. The length of the CDR3 is 15 residues. Germline-derived CDR1 and CDR2 are NSQYPW and LRSPGD (reference sequence).

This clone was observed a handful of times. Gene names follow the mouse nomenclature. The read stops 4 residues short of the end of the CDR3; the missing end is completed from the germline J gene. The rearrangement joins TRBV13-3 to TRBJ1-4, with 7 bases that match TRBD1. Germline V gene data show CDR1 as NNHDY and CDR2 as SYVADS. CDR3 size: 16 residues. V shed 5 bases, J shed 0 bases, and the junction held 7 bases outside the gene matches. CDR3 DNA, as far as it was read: TGTGCCAGCAGAGGGACAGTTGGATTTTCCAACGAA. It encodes CASRGTVGFSNE. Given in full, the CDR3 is CASRGTVGFSNERLFF.

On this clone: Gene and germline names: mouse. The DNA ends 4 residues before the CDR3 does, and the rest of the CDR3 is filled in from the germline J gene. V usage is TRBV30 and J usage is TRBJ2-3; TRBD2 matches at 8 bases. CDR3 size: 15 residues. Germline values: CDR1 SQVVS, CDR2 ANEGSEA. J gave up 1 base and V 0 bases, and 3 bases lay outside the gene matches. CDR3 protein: CSSREWGGGAETLYF. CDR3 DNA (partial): TGTAGTTCTAGAGAGTGGGGGGGTGGTGCAGAA.

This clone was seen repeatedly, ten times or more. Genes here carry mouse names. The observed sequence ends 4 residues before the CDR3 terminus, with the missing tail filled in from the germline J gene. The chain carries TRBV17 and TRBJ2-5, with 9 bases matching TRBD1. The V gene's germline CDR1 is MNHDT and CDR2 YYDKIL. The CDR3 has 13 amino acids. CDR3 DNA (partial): TGTGCTAGCAGTCCCGGGACAGGGGAC. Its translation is CASSPGTGD. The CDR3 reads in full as CASSPGTGDTQYF.

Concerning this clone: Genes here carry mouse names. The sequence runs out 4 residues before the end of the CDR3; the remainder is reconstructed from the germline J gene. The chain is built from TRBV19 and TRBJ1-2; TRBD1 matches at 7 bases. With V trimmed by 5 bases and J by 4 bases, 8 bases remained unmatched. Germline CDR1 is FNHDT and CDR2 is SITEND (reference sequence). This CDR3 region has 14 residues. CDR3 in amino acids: CASSPTGKVSDYTF. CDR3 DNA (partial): TGTGCCAGCAGCCCGACAGGGAAGGTCTCC.

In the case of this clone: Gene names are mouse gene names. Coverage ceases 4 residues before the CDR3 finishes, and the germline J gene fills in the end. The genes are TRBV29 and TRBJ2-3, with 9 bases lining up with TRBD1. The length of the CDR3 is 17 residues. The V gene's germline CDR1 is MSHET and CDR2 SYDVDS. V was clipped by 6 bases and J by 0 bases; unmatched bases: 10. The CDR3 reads CASRPPGQGPSAETLYF. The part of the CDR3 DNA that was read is TGTGCTAGCAGACCACCGGGACAGGGTCCTAGTGCAGAA.

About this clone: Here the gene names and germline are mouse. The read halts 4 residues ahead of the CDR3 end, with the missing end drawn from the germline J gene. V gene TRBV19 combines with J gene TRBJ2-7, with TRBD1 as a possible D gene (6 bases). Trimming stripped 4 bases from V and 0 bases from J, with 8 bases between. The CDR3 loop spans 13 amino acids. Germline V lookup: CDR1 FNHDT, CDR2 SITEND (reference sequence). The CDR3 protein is CASSSGHSYEQYF. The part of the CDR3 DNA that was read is TGTGCCAGCAGTTCGGGACACTCCTAT.

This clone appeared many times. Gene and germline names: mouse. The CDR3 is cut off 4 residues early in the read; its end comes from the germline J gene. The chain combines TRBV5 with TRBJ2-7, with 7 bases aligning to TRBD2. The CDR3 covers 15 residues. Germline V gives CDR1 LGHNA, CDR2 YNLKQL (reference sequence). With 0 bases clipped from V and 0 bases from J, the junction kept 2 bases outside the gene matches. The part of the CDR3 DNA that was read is TGTGCCAGCAGCCAAGATCTGGGGGTCTCCTAT. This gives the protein CASSQDLGVSY. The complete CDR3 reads CASSQDLGVSYEQYF.